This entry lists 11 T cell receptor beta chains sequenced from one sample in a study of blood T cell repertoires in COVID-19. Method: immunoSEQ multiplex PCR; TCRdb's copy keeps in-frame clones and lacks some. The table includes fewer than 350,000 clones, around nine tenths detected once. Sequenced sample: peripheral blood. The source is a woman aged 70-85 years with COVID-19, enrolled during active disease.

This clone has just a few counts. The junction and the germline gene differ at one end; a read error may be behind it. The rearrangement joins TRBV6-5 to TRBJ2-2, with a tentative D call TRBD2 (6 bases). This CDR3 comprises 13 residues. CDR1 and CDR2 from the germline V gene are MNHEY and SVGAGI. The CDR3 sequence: CASSDSSAGELFF. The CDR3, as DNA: TGTGCCAGCAGTGACTCTAGCGCCGGGGAGCTGTTTTTT.

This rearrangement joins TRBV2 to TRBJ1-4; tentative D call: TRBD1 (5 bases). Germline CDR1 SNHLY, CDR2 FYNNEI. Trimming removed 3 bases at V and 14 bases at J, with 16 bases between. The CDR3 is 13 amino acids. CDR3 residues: CASSDMGWQGLFF. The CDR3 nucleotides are TGTGCCAGCAGTGACATGGGTTGGCAGGGCCTGTTTTTT.

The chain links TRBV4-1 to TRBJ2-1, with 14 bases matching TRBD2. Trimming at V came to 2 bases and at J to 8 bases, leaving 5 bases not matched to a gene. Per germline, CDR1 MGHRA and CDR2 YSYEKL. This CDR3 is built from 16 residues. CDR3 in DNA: TGCGCCAGCAGCCAACTGGGACTAGCGGGGGACTATGAGCAGTTCTTC. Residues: CASSQLGLAGDYEQFF.

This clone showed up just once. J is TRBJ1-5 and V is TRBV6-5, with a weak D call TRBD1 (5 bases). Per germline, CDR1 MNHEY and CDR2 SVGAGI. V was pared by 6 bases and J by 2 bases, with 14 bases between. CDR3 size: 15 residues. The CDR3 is CASRTDSVGNQPQHF. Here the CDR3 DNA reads TGTGCCAGCAGGACTGACAGTGTAGGCAATCAGCCCCAGCATTTT.

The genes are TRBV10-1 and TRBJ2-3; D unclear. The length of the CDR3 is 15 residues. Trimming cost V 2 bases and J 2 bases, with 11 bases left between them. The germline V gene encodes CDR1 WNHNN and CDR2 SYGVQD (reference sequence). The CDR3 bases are TGCGCCAGCAGTGAGAGTAGTCCGTCCACAGATACGCAGTATTTT. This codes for CASSESSPSTDTQYF.

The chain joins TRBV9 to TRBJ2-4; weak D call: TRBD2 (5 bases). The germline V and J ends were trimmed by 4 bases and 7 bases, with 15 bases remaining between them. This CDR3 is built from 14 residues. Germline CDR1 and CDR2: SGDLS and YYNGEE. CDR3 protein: CASSTQTGGNIQYF. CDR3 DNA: TGTGCCAGCAGCACCCAAACGGGCGGGAACATTCAGTACTTC.

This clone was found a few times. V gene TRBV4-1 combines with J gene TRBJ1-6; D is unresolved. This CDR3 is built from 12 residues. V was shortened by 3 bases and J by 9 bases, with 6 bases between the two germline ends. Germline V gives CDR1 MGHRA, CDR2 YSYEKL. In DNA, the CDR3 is TGCGCCAGCAGCCATCCGGTTTCACCCCTCCACTTT. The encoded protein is CASSHPVSPLHF.

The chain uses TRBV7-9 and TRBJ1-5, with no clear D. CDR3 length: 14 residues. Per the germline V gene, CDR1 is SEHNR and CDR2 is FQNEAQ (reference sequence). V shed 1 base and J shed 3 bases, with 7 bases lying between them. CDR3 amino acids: CASSLEQPNQPQHF. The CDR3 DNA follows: TGTGCCAGCAGCTTAGAACAGCCCAATCAGCCCCAGCATTTT.

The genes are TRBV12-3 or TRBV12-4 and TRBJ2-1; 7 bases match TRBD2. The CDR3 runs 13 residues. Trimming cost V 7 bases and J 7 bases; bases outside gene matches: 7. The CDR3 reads CASIQRGGNEQFF. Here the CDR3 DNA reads TGTGCCAGCATCCAGCGGGGCGGGAATGAGCAGTTCTTC.

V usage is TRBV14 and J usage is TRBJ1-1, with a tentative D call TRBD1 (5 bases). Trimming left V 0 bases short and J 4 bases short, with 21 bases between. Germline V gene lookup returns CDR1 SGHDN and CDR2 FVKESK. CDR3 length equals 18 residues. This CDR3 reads CASSQDTSAGFLSTEAFF. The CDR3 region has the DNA TGTGCCAGCAGCCAAGACACATCCGCAGGGTTCTTGAGCACTGAAGCTTTCTTT.

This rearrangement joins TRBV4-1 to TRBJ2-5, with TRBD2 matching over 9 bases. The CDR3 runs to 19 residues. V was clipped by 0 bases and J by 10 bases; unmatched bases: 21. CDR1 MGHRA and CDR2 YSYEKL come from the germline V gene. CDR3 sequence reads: CASSQESGGLAGLIRDQYF. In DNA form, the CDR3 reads TGCGCCAGCAGCCAAGAATCGGGGGGCCTAGCGGGGCTCATCCGAGACCAGTACTTC.